Below, 17 T cell receptor beta chains from the same sample are listed, as sequenced in a study of OX40 agonist ivuxolimab in advanced cancers. Clones were sequenced by immunoSEQ multiplex PCR, and TCRdb holds only the in-frame ones, with some missing. The sample consists of approximately 77,000 clones, roughly 91% of them appearing once. Sequenced here: CD4+ or CD8+ T cells sorted from blood, sampled in a trial of the OX40 agonist ivuxolimab. The source of these receptors is an adult with an advanced solid tumor such as melanoma, head and neck, liver or kidney cancer.

The V and J genes are TRBV19 and TRBJ2-1, with D tentatively TRBD1 (7 bases). CDR3 length equals 16 residues. Per the germline V gene, CDR1 is LNHDA and CDR2 is SQIVND (reference sequence). The V gene lost 5 bases and the J gene lost 6 bases, with 20 bases spanning the gap. CDR3 sequence reads: CASSDGGQNGLNEQFF. CDR3 DNA: TGTGCCAGTAGTGACGGGGGACAGAACGGTCTCAATGAGCAGTTCTTC.

This chain connects TRBV5-1 to TRBJ2-7; possibly TRBD1 or TRBD2 for D (5 bases each). V was cut by 4 bases and J by 2 bases, with 10 bases left in between. The CDR3 totals 13 residues. Germline V gene lookup returns CDR1 SGHRS and CDR2 YFSETQ. The CDR3 loop is CASSRDPAYEQYF. The CDR3 region has the DNA TGCGCCAGCAGCCGGGACCCAGCCTACGAGCAGTACTTC.

J is TRBJ1-1 and V is TRBV7-9; D possibly corresponds to TRBD1 (6 bases). This CDR3 contains 14 residues. Trimming removed 5 bases at V and 5 bases at J, with 15 bases between. Germline V gives CDR1 SEHNR, CDR2 FQNEAQ (reference sequence). The CDR3 sequence is CASSPQGGGTEAFF. The CDR3 coding sequence is TGTGCCAGCAGCCCCCAGGGAGGGGGGACTGAAGCTTTCTTT.

This chain uses TRBV7-7 with TRBJ2-2; 9 bases align to TRBD2. Germline V CDR1 and CDR2: SSHAT, FNYEAQ (reference sequence). The ends lost 1 base at V and 5 bases at J; junction bases unmatched: 5. This CDR3 has 16 amino acids. The CDR3 spells CASSLGWSGGTGELFF. The DNA for the CDR3 is TGTGCCAGCAGCTTAGGTTGGAGCGGGGGGACCGGGGAGCTGTTTTTT.

The CDR3: CASSLPPGPLYGYTF. DNA of the CDR3: TGTGCCAGCAGTTTACCCCCAGGGCCCCTCTATGGCTACACCTTC. The chain has TRBV28 and TRBJ1-2, with D perhaps matching TRBD1 (5 bases). Trimming shortened V by 2 bases and J by 4 bases, and 14 bases separated the two germline ends. The CDR3 sequence is 15 residues long. The V gene's germline CDR1 is MDHEN and CDR2 SYDVKM.

This chain joins TRBV10-3 and TRBJ1-4; D perhaps matches TRBD1 (5 bases). This CDR3 has 14 residues. CDR1 and CDR2 from the germline V gene are ENHRY and SYGVKD. V gave up 2 bases and J gave up 8 bases, with 12 bases separating them. CDR3 bases: TGTGCCATCAGTGAGGACAGATTAACCGAAAAACTGTTTTTT. Amino acid sequence: CAISEDRLTEKLFF.

The rearrangement links TRBV21-1 to TRBJ1-6. TRBV21-1 is listed as a pseudogene. The CDR3 has 21 residues. The CDR3 region is CASSKADFAKEWVGFNSPLHF. CDR3 DNA: TGTGCCAGCAGCAAAGCAGATTTCGCCAAAGAGTGGGTCGGGTTTAATTCACCCCTCCACTTT.

V gene TRBV11-2 combines with J gene TRBJ2-1, with 10 bases identical to TRBD2. The germline CDR1 and CDR2 sequences are SGHAT and FQNNGV. The CDR3 is 14 residues long. V lost 2 bases, J lost 9 bases, and 4 bases stayed unmatched. The CDR3 DNA reads as TGTGCCAGCAGCTTATGGCTAGCGGGAGCTGAGCAGTTCTTC. It translates to CASSLWLAGAEQFF.

The chain links TRBV6-6 to TRBJ2-7; the D gene could be TRBD1 or TRBD2 (6 bases each). Germline lookup yields CDR1 MNHNY and CDR2 SVGAGI (reference sequence). The V and J ends lost 5 bases and 9 bases respectively, with 17 bases between them. The CDR3 has 13 amino acids. CDR3 nucleotides: TGTGCCAGCAGTCCGGGGGCCCGGAGGCCGCAGTACTTC. Translation gives CASSPGARRPQYF.

As DNA, the CDR3 is TGTGCCAGCAGTTCCCAGGGCCTAGCGAATTCACCCCTCCACTTT. Its translation is CASSSQGLANSPLHF. The genes are TRBV6-5 and TRBJ1-6, with D possibly TRBD1 on 5 matching bases. In germline, CDR1 is MNHEY, CDR2 SVGAGI. Trimming removed 4 bases from V and 7 bases from J, with 14 bases in between. This CDR3 is built from 15 residues.

The chain has TRBV18 and TRBJ2-1; 7 bases align to TRBD1. This CDR3 has 15 amino acids. The germline V gene has CDR1 KGHSH and CDR2 LQKENI. V dropped 3 bases and J dropped 2; count of bases not matched to a gene: 4. The CDR3 coding sequence is TGTGCCAGCTCACCCTCGCAGGGGGCCTACAATGAGCAGTTCTTC. Residues: CASSPSQGAYNEQFF.

The V call is TRBV11-3, the J call TRBJ1-1; D is unresolved. CDR1 and CDR2 from the germline V gene are SGHNT and YENEEA. The CDR3 has 12 amino acids. Trimming pared 7 bases from V and 1 base from J, leaving 7 bases between. CDR3 DNA: TGTGCCAGCAAAGCGGGGAACACTGAAGCTTTCTTT. Its protein is CASKAGNTEAFF.

The chain recombines TRBV5-1 with TRBJ2-7, with D perhaps TRBD2 (6 bases). CDR1 SGHRS and CDR2 YFSETQ come from the germline V gene. V was clipped by 6 bases and J by 3 bases, with 13 bases between them. CDR3 length equals 13 residues. CDR3 in DNA: TGCGCCAGCAAGGAGGGAGACGGCTACGAGCAGTACTTC. Translated, it gives CASKEGDGYEQYF.

The chain combines TRBV29-1 with TRBJ2-5; a weak D match, TRBD1 (6 bases). V lost 4 bases and J 5 bases, leaving 11 bases between the germline ends. The CDR3 is 12 residues long. Germline V gene data show CDR1 as SQVTM and CDR2 as ANQGSEA. The CDR3 protein is CSVVAGVETQYF. CDR3 coding DNA: TGCAGCGTTGTGGCAGGGGTGGAGACCCAGTACTTC.

The chain has TRBV4-3 and TRBJ2-7, with 7 bases matching TRBD1. This CDR3 region has 14 residues. V trimming: 0 bases; J trimming: 1 base; junction bases outside the gene matches: 0. Looked up from germline, CDR1 is LGHNA and CDR2 is YSLEER. The CDR3 here is CASSQEGQSYEQYF. CDR3 DNA sequence: TGCGCCAGCAGCCAAGAGGGACAGTCCTACGAGCAGTACTTC.

This clone has only a few counts. This chain connects TRBV28 to TRBJ1-2; D is unclear. Trimming removed 2 bases at V and 8 bases at J, with 9 bases between. Germline V gene sequence: CDR1 MDHEN, CDR2 SYDVKM. The CDR3 covers 12 residues. This CDR3 is CASSLRSLGYTF. The CDR3, as DNA: TGTGCCAGCAGTTTAAGAAGCCTCGGCTACACCTTC.

V usage is TRBV5-1 and J usage is TRBJ1-1; D remains ambiguous. Per germline, CDR1 SGHRS and CDR2 YFSETQ. CDR3 length: 14 amino acids. Trimming left V 1 base short and J 5 bases short, with 12 bases between. The CDR3 sequence is CASSLQQAGTEAFF. The CDR3 DNA follows: TGCGCCAGCAGCTTGCAGCAGGCTGGGACTGAAGCTTTCTTT.